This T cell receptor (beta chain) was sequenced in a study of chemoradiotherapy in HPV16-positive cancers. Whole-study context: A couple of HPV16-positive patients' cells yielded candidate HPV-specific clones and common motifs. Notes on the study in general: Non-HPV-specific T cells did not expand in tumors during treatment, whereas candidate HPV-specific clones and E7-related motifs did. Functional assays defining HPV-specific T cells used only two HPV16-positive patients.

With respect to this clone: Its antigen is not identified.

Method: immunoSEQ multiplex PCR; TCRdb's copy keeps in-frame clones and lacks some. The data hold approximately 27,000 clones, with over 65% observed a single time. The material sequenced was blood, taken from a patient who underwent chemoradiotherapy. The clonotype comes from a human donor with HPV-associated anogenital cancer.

The chain's CDR3 is CAISESGQDYGYTF. For the CDR3, the DNA is TGTGCCATCAGTGAATCGGGACAGGACTATGGCTACACCTTC. The chain recombines TRBV10-3 with TRBJ1-2; 8 bases line up with TRBD1. With 3 bases clipped from V and 3 bases from J, the junction kept 3 bases outside the gene matches. The CDR3 sequence is 14 residues long. Looked up from germline, CDR1 is ENHRY and CDR2 is SYGVKD.